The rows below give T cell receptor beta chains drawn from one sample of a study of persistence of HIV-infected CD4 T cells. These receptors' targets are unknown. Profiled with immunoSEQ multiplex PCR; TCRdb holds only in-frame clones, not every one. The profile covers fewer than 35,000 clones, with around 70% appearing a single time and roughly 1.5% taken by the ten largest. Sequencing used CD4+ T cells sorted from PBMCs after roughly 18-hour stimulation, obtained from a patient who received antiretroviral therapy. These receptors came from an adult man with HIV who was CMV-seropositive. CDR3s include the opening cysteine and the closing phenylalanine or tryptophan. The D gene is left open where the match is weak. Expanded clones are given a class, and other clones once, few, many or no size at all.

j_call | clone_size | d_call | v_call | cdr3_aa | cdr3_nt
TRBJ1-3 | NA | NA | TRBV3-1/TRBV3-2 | CASSQDTRGGGGNTIYF | TGTGCCAGCAGCCAAGATACAAGAGGGGGGGGTGGAAACACCATATATTTT
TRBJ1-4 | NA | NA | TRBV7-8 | CASSRTQIATNEKLFF | TGTGCCAGCAGCCGTACGCAGATTGCAACTAATGAAAAACTGTTTTTT
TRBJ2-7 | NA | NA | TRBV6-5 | CASARGGARNEQYF | TGTGCCAGTGCCAGGGGGGGGGCGCGAAACGAGCAGTACTTC
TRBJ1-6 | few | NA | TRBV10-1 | CASSADGDNSPLHF | TGCGCCAGCAGTGCTGACGGGGATAATTCACCCCTCCACTTT
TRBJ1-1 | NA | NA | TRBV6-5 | CASSYSGVGGGTEAFF | TGTGCCAGCAGTTACTCGGGGGTAGGGGGAGGGACTGAAGCTTTCTTT
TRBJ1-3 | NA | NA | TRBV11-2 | CASSLPDSGNTIYF | TGTGCCAGCAGCTTACCAGACTCTGGAAACACCATATATTTT
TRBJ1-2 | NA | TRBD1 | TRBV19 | CASAGTGTNYGYTF | TGTGCCAGTGCCGGGACAGGTACTAACTATGGCTACACCTTC
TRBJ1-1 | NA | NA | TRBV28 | CASSSAGENTEAFF | TGTGCCAGCAGTTCGGCAGGAGAAAACACTGAAGCTTTCTTT
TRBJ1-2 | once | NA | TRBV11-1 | CASSLASGAPGYTF | TGTGCCAGCAGCTTAGCATCAGGGGCCCCCGGCTACACCTTC
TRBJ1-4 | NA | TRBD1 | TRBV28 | CASSRGQSNEKLFF | TGTGCCAGCAGTAGGGGACAGTCGAATGAAAAACTGTTTTTT
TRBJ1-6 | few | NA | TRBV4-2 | CASSQDGLRSSYNSPLHF | TGTGCCAGCAGCCAAGATGGATTAAGAAGCTCCTATAATTCACCCCTCCACTTT
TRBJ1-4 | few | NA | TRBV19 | CASTQRLLATNEKLFF | TGTGCCAGTACGCAAAGACTACTTGCAACTAATGAAAAACTGTTTTTT
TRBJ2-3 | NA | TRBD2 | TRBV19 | CASSRLAASTDTQYF | TGTGCCAGTAGCCGTCTAGCGGCTAGCACAGATACGCAGTATTTT
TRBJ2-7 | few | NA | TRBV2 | CASGGVFDYEQYF | TGTGCCAGTGGAGGGGTTTTTGACTACGAGCAGTACTTC
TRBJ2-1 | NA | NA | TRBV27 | CASSLEGMGNEQFF | TGTGCCAGCAGTTTAGAAGGCATGGGCAATGAGCAGTTCTTC
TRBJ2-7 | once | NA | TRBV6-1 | CASSEAGKDEQYF | TGTGCCAGCAGTGAAGCTGGGAAGGACGAGCAGTACTTC
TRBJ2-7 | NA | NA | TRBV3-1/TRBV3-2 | CASSQDAAGLQYF | TGTGCCAGCAGCCAAGATGCTGCCGGCCTTCAGTACTTC
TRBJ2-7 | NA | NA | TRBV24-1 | CATSGGSYEQYF | TGTGCCACCAGTGGAGGTTCCTACGAGCAGTACTTC
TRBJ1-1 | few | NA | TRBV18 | CASSPRGINTEAFF | TGTGCCAGCTCCCCCAGGGGCATTAACACTGAAGCTTTCTTT
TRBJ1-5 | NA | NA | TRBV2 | CASMAYSNQPQHF | TGTGCCAGCATGGCCTATAGCAATCAGCCCCAGCATTTT
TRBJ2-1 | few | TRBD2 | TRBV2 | CASSSGVGSEQFF | TGTGCCAGCAGCAGCGGGGTCGGTAGTGAGCAGTTCTTC
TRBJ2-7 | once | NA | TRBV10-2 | CASSPGRGAGEQYF | TGCGCCAGCAGTCCGGGACGGGGGGCGGGGGAGCAGTACTTC